The next 13 T cell receptor beta chains were all read from a single sample in a study of OX40 agonist ivuxolimab in advanced cancers. The data were produced by immunoSEQ multiplex PCR, yet TCRdb's version contains in-frame clones alone and is incomplete. This table holds 50,000 to 75,000 clones, 70% to 90% found once. Source: CD4+ or CD8+ T cells sorted from blood, taken in a trial of the OX40 agonist ivuxolimab. The receptors were sampled from an adult with an advanced solid tumor such as melanoma, head and neck, liver or kidney cancer.

In nucleotides, the CDR3 is TGCGCCAGCAGCCAAGACGGAGGGCCTAATCAGCCCCAGCATTTT. It yields the protein CASSQDGGPNQPQHF. The chain joins TRBV4-1 to TRBJ1-5; D unresolved. Trimming shortened V by 0 bases and J by 4 bases, and 10 bases separated the two germline ends. Germline V gene sequence: CDR1 MGHRA, CDR2 YSYEKL. This CDR3 region has 15 residues.

The chain links TRBV5-6 to TRBJ1-2, with D perhaps matching TRBD1 (5 bases). V lost 4 bases to trimming and J lost 7 bases, with 17 bases between them. Germline V CDR1 and CDR2: SGHDT, YYEEEE. This CDR3 is 14 amino acids long. This chain's CDR3 is CASSRDSPEGGYTF. In DNA form, the CDR3 reads TGTGCCAGCAGCCGGGACTCCCCGGAGGGTGGCTACACCTTC. The full variable domain, its missing parts supplied by reference TRBV5-6 and TRBJ1-2, is DAGVTQSPTHLIKTRGQQVTLRCSPKSGHDTVSWYQQALGQGPQFIFQYYEEEERQRGNFPDRFSGHQFPNYSSELNVNALLLGDSALYLCASSRDSPEGGYTFGSGTRLTVV.

CDR3 region: CASRGTGSWFEAFF. The CDR3 region has the DNA TGTGCCAGCAGGGGGACAGGGTCGTGGTTCGAAGCTTTCTTT. V and J are TRBV6-1 and TRBJ1-1; 9 nucleotides line up with TRBD1. Germline assignment: CDR1 MNHNS and CDR2 SASEGT. V dropped 6 bases and J dropped 8; count of bases not matched to a gene: 10. This CDR3 comprises 14 residues.

The chain uses TRBV5-5 and TRBJ1-5; TRBD1 matches at 9 bases. The CDR3 runs 15 residues. V was pared by 4 bases and J by 6 bases, with 8 bases of the junction left unmatched. Germline CDR1 and CDR2: SGHKS and YYEKEE (reference sequence). CDR3 nucleotides: TGTGCCAGCAGCCCCGGACAGGGGTTGGTTCAGCCCCAGCATTTT. It specifies CASSPGQGLVQPQHF. Full variable domain (rest looked up from reference TRBV5-5 and TRBJ1-5): DAGVTQSPTHLIKTRGQQVTLRCSPISGHKSVSWYQQVLGQGPQFIFQYYEKEERGRGNFPDRFSARQFPNYSSELNVNALLLGDSALYLCASSPGQGLVQPQHFGDGTRLSIL.

The CDR3, as DNA: TGCGCCAGCAGCTGGGACTTTTCCCTAGCCAAAAACATTCAGTACTTC. It codes for CASSWDFSLAKNIQYF. V usage is TRBV5-1 and J usage is TRBJ2-4; TRBD2 is a possible D gene (6 bases). V was pared by 3 bases and J by 0 bases, with 13 bases between. Germline CDR1 is SGHRS and CDR2 is YFSETQ. This CDR3 region has 16 residues.

The rearrangement joins TRBV5-4 to TRBJ1-3; tentative D call: TRBD1 (6 bases). Germline V lookup: CDR1 SGHNT, CDR2 YYREEE (reference sequence). This CDR3 is built from 15 residues. V shed 2 bases and J shed 4 bases, with 13 bases lying between them. CDR3 in DNA: TGTGCCAGCAGCTTAAGCGGAGGGGGGGGAAACACCATATATTTT. Translated: CASSLSGGGGNTIYF.

The CDR3: CASRQLAGGPNEQFF. For the CDR3, the DNA is TGTGCCAGCAGGCAACTAGCGGGGGGCCCCAATGAGCAGTTCTTC. The chain has TRBV4-2 and TRBJ2-1, with 12 bases that match TRBD2. The ends lost 6 bases at V and 6 bases at J; junction bases unmatched: 6. The CDR3 runs to 15 residues. The germline V gene encodes CDR1 LGHNA and CDR2 YNFKEQ.

The chain links TRBV6-1 to TRBJ2-1, with 9 bases matching TRBD2. The length of the CDR3 is 13 residues. The V gene end was trimmed by 8 bases and the J gene end by 9 bases; junction bases not matched to a gene: 8. Germline loops: CDR1 MNHNS, CDR2 SASEGT. The DNA for the CDR3 is TGTGCCAGCGCTAAGCCAGCGGGGGGTGAGCAGTTCTTC. Its protein is CASAKPAGGEQFF.

The chain carries TRBV9 and TRBJ1-4, with D uncertain. Per the germline V gene, CDR1 is SGDLS and CDR2 is YYNGEE. This CDR3 has 14 residues. V dropped 0 bases and J dropped 8 bases, with 11 bases sitting between them. CDR3 amino acids: CASSVESYPEKLFF. DNA of the CDR3: TGTGCCAGCAGCGTAGAATCTTACCCCGAAAAACTGTTTTTT.

The rearrangement links TRBV2 to TRBJ2-3; D is unclear. CDR3 length: 13 residues. Trimming shortened V by 8 bases and J by 4 bases, and 13 bases separated the two germline ends. Germline CDR1 is SNHLY and CDR2 is FYNNEI. The CDR3 here is CASAAIFPDTQYF. The CDR3 bases are TGTGCCAGCGCGGCGATCTTTCCAGATACGCAGTATTTT.

The V call is TRBV2, the J call TRBJ1-5; the D gene is possibly TRBD1 (5 bases). V shed 7 bases and J shed 0 bases, with 13 bases lying between them. The germline CDR1 and CDR2 sequences are SNHLY and FYNNEI. This CDR3 has 15 amino acids. CDR3 sequence reads: CASNFGQLSNQPQHF. DNA of the CDR3: TGTGCCAGCAATTTTGGACAACTTAGCAATCAGCCCCAGCATTTT.

The chain employs TRBV11-1 and TRBJ1-2; TRBD1 might be the D (6 bases). CDR1 is SGHAT, CDR2 FQDESV, per germline (reference sequence). This CDR3 spans 18 amino acids. Trimming cost V 3 bases and J 5 bases, with 25 bases left between them. CDR3 sequence: CASSFPKQQGLAPYGYTF. The CDR3 region has the DNA TGTGCCAGCAGCTTCCCAAAGCAACAGGGTTTGGCACCATATGGCTACACCTTC.

For the CDR3, the DNA is TGTGCCACCAGCAGAGATGAATCGGCGGGCTACACCTTC. This translates into CATSRDESAGYTF. This chain connects TRBV15 to TRBJ1-2; D is ambiguous. From germline, CDR1 is LNHNV and CDR2 YYDKDF (reference sequence). The CDR3 extends over 13 amino acids. V was trimmed by 0 bases and J by 8 bases, leaving 10 bases between them.